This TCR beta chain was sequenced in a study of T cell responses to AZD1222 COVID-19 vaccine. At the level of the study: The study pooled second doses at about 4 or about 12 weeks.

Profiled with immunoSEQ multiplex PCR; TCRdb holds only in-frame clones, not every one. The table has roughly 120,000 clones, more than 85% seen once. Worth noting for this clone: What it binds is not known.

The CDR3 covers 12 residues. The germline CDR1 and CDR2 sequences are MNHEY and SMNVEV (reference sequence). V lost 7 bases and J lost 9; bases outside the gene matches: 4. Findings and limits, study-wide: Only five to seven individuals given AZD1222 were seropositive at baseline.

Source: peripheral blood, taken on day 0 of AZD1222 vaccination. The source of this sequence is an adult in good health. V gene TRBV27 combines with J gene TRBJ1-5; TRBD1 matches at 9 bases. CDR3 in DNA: TGTGCCAGCAAGACAGGGGGGACGCCCCAGCATTTT. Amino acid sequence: CASKTGGTPQHF.